A selection of T cell receptor beta chains follows, all from one sample in a study of blood T cell repertoires in COVID-19. This table comes from immunoSEQ multiplex PCR, and its TCRdb copy is limited to in-frame clones, with some not included. Among around 320,000 clones, nearly 90% were seen once, and the ten largest hold approximately 4%. The specimen was PBMCs or T cells enriched from blood (not recorded which). The receptor source for this set is a woman between 18 and 30 years old with acute COVID-19. Both conserved end residues are part of each CDR3. A clone size is listed for some rows: how often the clone was seen (once, few, many), or a class if it is expanded.

J | size | V | CDR3
TRBJ2-7 | - | TRBV2 | CASYGTSGIYEQYF
TRBJ2-7 | - | TRBV27 | CASRITQNEQYF
TRBJ2-1 | - | TRBV9 | CASSVRAGALYNEQFF
TRBJ2-5 | - | TRBV19 | CASTLSGQETQYF
TRBJ1-4 | - | TRBV4-2 | CASSQERGGANEKLFF
TRBJ1-5 | - | TRBV5-8 | CASSLGRGLPQHF
TRBJ2-1 | - | TRBV6-4 | CASSEAGGSNEQFF
TRBJ2-7 | once | TRBV29-1 | CSVEGRGNYEQYF
TRBJ1-2 | - | TRBV5-4 | CASSYGQFNYGYTF
TRBJ2-3 | - | TRBV11-3 | CASSPGTYSTDTQYF
TRBJ1-5 | few | TRBV7-6 | CASSLGTGGSNQPQHF
TRBJ1-2 | - | TRBV28 | CASSYRGGFGYTF
TRBJ2-7 | - | TRBV30 | CAWSVGSGLVESEQYF
TRBJ2-7 | - | TRBV24-1 | CATSDERQGAYEQYF
TRBJ2-5 | once | TRBV2 | CASSEGGPSGAQETQYF
TRBJ1-6 | - | TRBV4-1 | CASSQDRGSSYNSPLHF
TRBJ1-1 | - | TRBV2 | CASRWPQGQGAFGTEAFF
TRBJ2-2 | - | TRBV27 | CASSPGQYTGELFF
TRBJ2-1 | - | TRBV6-5 | CASSWANYNEQFF
TRBJ2-1 | - | TRBV5-6 | CASSLTSGRVEYYNEQFF
TRBJ2-5 | - | TRBV10-3 | CAGRQGVGETQYF
TRBJ2-7 | - | TRBV28 | CASISGGSHYEQYF
TRBJ2-3 | - | TRBV28 | CASSLWTRNTDTQYF
TRBJ1-6 | - | TRBV28 | CASSLGTGISPLHF
TRBJ2-3 | - | TRBV6-5 | CASSWDRESTDTQYF
TRBJ2-7 | - | TRBV7-9 | CASSHSVTYEQYF
TRBJ2-1 | - | TRBV28 | CASSTGQGLMGEQFF
TRBJ1-6 | - | TRBV25-1 | CASSESAGGRNSPLHF
TRBJ2-7 | - | TRBV6-5 | CASSYSTGGYEQYF
TRBJ2-5 | - | TRBV2 | CASSRLNQETQYF
TRBJ2-1 | - | TRBV7-9 | CASVPRRGNEQFF